Sequencing of this T cell receptor (beta chain) was carried out in a study of beta chain features in type 1 diabetes. In the study overall: Patients shared similar age, gender and cell yields with healthy donors.

Comment on this clone: The antigen is not known.

Notes on the study in general: At VDJ recombination sites, type 1 diabetes patients had fewer insertions and more deleted nucleotides. A closer apparent resemblance between naive, central memory and Treg TCRB repertoires was seen in patients than in healthy donors.

A single heparinised blood sample, averaging around 120 mL, was obtained per donor. Looked up from germline, CDR1 is SQVTM and CDR2 is ANQGSEA. The CDR3 runs 14 residues. Trimming took off 2 bases at V and 4 bases at J, with 14 bases between the two ends. Sequenced material consisted of expressed TCRB transcripts (all of the isolated RNA was reverse transcribed). Profiling relied on immunoSEQ multiplex PCR, and the TCRdb table lists in-frame clones only, not all of them. In the table there are hundreds of thousands of clones, 68% of which are singletons. The V call is TRBV29-1, the J call TRBJ1-1; D may be TRBD1 (5 bases). This receptor was obtained from a man younger than 40 in good health. Sequenced: naive CD4+ T cells from blood. CDR3 sequence (DNA): TGCAGCGTTGAACACCGTCAGGGAAGCACTGAAGCTTTCTTT. Its translation: CSVEHRQGSTEAFF. Full variable domain (outside the CDR3, taken from reference TRBV29-1 and TRBJ1-1): SAVISQKPSRDICQRGTSLTIQCQVDSQVTMMFWYRQQPGQSLTLIATANQGSEATYESGFVIDKFPISRPNLTFSTLTVSNMSPEDSSIYLCSVEHRQGSTEAFFGQGTRLTVV.